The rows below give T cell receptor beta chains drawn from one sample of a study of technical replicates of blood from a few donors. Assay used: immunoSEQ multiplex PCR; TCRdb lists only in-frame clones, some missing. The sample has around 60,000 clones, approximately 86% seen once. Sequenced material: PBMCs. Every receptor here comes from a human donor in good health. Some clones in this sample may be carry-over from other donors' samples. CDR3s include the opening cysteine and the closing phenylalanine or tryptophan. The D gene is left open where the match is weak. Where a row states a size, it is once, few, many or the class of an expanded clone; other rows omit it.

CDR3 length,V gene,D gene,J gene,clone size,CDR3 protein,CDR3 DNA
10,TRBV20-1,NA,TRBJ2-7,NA,CSAGDFEQYF,TGCAGTGCTGGGGACTTCGAGCAGTACTTC
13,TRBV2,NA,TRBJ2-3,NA,CASSSESTDTQYF,TGTGCCAGCAGTAGTGAGAGCACAGATACGCAGTATTTT
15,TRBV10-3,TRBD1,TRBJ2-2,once,CATIKDRGFTGELFF,TGTGCCACGATAAAGGACAGGGGATTCACCGGGGAGCTGTTTTTT
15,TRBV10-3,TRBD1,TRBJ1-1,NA,CAISEPTGVNTEAFF,TGTGCCATCAGTGAGCCGACAGGGGTGAACACTGAAGCTTTCTTT
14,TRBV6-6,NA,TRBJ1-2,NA,CASRPKGGDYGYTF,TGTGCCAGCAGACCTAAAGGGGGTGACTATGGCTACACCTTC
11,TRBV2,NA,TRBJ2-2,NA,CASSGAGELFF,TGTGCCAGCAGTGGCGCCGGGGAGCTGTTTTTT
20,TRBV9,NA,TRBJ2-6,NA,CASSVEPWGGKLSGANVLTF,TGTGCCAGCAGCGTAGAGCCCTGGGGAGGCAAACTGTCTGGGGCCAACGTCCTGACTTTC
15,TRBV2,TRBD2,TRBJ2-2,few,CASSELAGNTGELFF,TGTGCCAGCAGTGAACTAGCGGGAAACACCGGGGAGCTGTTTTTT
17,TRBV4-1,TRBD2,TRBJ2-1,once,CASSRAPPGLASNEQFF,TGCGCCAGCAGCCGAGCACCCCCGGGACTAGCTTCCAATGAGCAGTTCTTC
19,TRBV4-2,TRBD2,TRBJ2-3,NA,CASSQEALAGGAVTDTQYF,TGTGCCAGCAGCCAAGAGGCCCTAGCGGGGGGAGCAGTTACAGATACGCAGTATTTT
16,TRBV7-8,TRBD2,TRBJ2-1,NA,CASSSRASGRDNEQFF,TGTGCCAGCAGCTCCCGAGCTAGCGGGAGGGACAATGAGCAGTTCTTC
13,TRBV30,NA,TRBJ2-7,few,CAWSGGSWREQYF,TGTGCCTGGAGTGGCGGCAGTTGGCGCGAGCAGTACTTC
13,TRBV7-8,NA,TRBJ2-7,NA,CASSLEEAYEQYF,TGTGCCAGCAGCTTAGAGGAGGCTTACGAGCAGTACTTC
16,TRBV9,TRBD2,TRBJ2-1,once,CASSVDGRGGFTEQFF,TGTGCCAGCAGCGTAGACGGGAGGGGTGGTTTTACTGAGCAGTTCTTC
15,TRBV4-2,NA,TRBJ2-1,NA,CASSQEVGAHNEQFF,TGTGCCAGCAGCCAAGAGGTGGGGGCGCACAATGAGCAGTTCTTC
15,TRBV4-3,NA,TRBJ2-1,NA,CASSQVNREYDEQFF,TGCGCCAGCAGCCAAGTAAATCGGGAGTATGATGAGCAGTTCTTC
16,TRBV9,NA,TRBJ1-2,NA,CASSLRRFHKNYGYTF,TGTGCCAGCAGCCTCCGAAGATTTCACAAGAACTATGGCTACACCTTC
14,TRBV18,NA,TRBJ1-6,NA,CASSVQVYDSPLHF,TGTGCCAGCTCGGTACAGGTTTACGATTCACCCCTCCACTTT
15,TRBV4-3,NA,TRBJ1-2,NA,CASSQDRGFSYGYTF,TGCGCCAGCAGCCAAGATAGGGGATTCTCCTATGGCTACACCTTC
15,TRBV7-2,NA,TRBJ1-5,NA,CASSSSVESNQPQHF,TGTGCCAGCAGCTCGAGCGTGGAAAGCAATCAGCCCCAGCATTTT
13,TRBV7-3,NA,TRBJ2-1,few,CASSRREYDEQFF,TGTGCCAGCAGCCGACGGGAGTACGATGAGCAGTTCTTC
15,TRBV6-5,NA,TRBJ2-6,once,CASKGVSSGANVLTF,TGTGCCAGCAAAGGGGTTTCGTCTGGGGCCAACGTCCTGACTTTC
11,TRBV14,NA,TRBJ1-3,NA,CASSQAEAIYF,TGTGCCAGCAGCCAAGCGGAGGCCATATATTTT
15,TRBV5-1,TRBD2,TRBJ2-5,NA,CASSLAGSLMETQYF,TGCGCCAGCAGCTTAGCGGGAAGTTTAATGGAGACCCAGTACTTC
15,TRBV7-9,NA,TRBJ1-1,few,CASSPQGGLNTEAFF,TGTGCCAGCAGCCCCCAGGGCGGCTTGAACACTGAAGCTTTCTTT
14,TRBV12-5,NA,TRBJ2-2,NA,CASGGAANTGELFF,TGTGCTAGTGGGGGGGCCGCGAACACCGGGGAGCTGTTTTTT
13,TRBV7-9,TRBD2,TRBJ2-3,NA,CASSMAGGDTQYF,TGTGCCAGCAGCATGGCGGGGGGAGATACGCAGTATTTT
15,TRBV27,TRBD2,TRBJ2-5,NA,CASRDLASGQETQYF,TGTGCCAGCAGGGACCTGGCTAGCGGGCAAGAGACCCAGTACTTC
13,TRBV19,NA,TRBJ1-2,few,CASRGQRWDGYTF,TGTGCCAGTAGGGGTCAGAGGTGGGATGGCTACACCTTC
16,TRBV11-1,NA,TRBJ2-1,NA,CASSHQTGLGYNEQFF,TGTGCCAGCAGCCACCAGACAGGCCTGGGCTACAATGAGCAGTTCTTC
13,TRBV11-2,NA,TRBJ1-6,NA,CASSSTVISPLHF,TGTGCCAGCAGCTCGACAGTAATTTCACCCCTCCACTTT
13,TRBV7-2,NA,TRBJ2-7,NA,CASSLEYRYEQYF,TGTGCCAGCAGCTTAGAATATAGATACGAGCAGTACTTC
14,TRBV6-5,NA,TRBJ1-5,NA,CASSYGGTGQPQHF,TGTGCCAGCAGTTACGGGGGCACGGGGCAGCCCCAGCATTTT
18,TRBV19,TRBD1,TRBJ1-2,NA,CASMGGLTGTGYPYGYTF,TGTGCCAGTATGGGGGGACTTACCGGGACAGGGTATCCTTATGGCTACACCTTC
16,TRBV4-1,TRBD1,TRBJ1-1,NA,CASSQEQGAPGTEAFF,TGCGCCAGCAGCCAGGAACAGGGGGCGCCGGGCACTGAAGCTTTCTTT
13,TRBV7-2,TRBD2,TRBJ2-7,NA,CASSSTSGYEQYF,TGTGCCAGCAGCTCCACTAGCGGCTACGAGCAGTACTTC
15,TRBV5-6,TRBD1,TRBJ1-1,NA,CASSHWTGSNTEAFF,TGTGCCAGCAGCCACTGGACAGGGTCGAACACTGAAGCTTTCTTT
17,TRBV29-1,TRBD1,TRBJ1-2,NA,CSVDDPGQGIANYGYTF,TGCAGCGTTGATGACCCAGGACAGGGGATAGCTAACTATGGCTACACCTTC
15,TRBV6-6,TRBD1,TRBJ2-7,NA,CASSYGQGTSYEQYF,TGTGCCAGCAGTTACGGACAGGGGACCTCCTACGAGCAGTACTTC
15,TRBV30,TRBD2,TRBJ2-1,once,CAWSPGLVVFGEQFF,TGTGCCTGGAGTCCCGGACTAGTGGTTTTCGGTGAGCAGTTCTTC
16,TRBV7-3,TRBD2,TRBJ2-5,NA,CASSQHEREGLETQYF,TGTGCCAGCAGCCAACACGAGCGGGAGGGCCTGGAGACCCAGTACTTC
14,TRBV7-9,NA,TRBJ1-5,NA,CASSLSGGDQPQHF,TGTGCCAGCAGCTTATCGGGGGGCGATCAGCCCCAGCATTTT
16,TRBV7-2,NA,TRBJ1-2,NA,CASSLRTDQFYYGYTF,TGTGCCAGCAGCTTACGGACAGATCAGTTTTATTATGGCTACACCTTC
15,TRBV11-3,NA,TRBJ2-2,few,CASSVGKTNTGELFF,TGTGCCAGCAGCGTCGGGAAAACGAACACCGGGGAGCTGTTTTTT
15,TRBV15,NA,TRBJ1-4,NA,CATSRDFGVREKLFF,TGTGCCACCAGCAGAGATTTCGGGGTACGTGAAAAACTGTTTTTT
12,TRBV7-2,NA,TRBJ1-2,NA,CASSQETSGYTF,TGTGCCAGCAGCCAAGAGACAAGTGGCTACACCTTC
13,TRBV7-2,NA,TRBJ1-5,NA,CASRQGPNQPQHF,TGTGCCAGCAGACAGGGACCAAATCAGCCCCAGCATTTT
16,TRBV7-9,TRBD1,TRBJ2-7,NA,CASSLIGGRGSYEQYF,TGTGCCAGCAGCTTAATAGGGGGCCGCGGCTCCTACGAGCAGTACTTC
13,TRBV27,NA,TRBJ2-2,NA,CASSLLYTGELFF,TGTGCCAGCAGTCTTCTATACACCGGGGAGCTGTTTTTT
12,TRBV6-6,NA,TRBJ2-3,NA,CASSPSPGTQYF,TGTGCCAGCAGTCCGAGCCCGGGTACGCAGTATTTT
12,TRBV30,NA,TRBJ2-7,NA,CAWSLQGYEQYF,TGTGCCTGGAGTTTACAGGGTTACGAGCAGTACTTC
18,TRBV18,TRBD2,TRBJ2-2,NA,CASSPYLGLAANTGELFF,TGTGCCAGCTCACCATATTTGGGACTAGCGGCGAACACCGGGGAGCTGTTTTTT
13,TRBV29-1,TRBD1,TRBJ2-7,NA,CSVDSGTGYEQYF,TGCAGCGTTGACTCCGGGACAGGATACGAGCAGTACTTC
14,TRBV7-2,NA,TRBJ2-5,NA,CASSSGKLRETQYF,TGTGCCAGCAGCTCCGGGAAGCTGAGAGAGACCCAGTACTTC
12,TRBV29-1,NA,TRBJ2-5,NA,CSVGLQQETQYF,TGCAGCGTTGGGCTACAGCAAGAGACCCAGTACTTC